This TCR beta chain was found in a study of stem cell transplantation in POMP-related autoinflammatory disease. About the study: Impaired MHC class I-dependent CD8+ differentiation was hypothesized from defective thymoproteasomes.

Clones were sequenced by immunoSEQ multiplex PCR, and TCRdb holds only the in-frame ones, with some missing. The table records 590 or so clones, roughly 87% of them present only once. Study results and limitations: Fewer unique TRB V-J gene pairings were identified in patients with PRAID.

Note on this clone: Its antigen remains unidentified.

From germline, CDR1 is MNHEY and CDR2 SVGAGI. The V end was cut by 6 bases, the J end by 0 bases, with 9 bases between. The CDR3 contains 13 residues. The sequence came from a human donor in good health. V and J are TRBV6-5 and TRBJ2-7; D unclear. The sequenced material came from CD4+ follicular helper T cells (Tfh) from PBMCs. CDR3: CASSLESSYEQYF. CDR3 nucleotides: TGTGCCAGCAGCCTCGAAAGCTCCTACGAGCAGTACTTC.